This entry concerns a single TCR beta chain. Its antigen is undetermined. Trimming took 5 bases from V and 0 from J, leaving 17 bases between them. The CDR3 is 16 residues long. Germline V lookup: CDR1 DFQATT, CDR2 SNEGSKA (reference sequence). These data originate in a study of T-cell reconstitution after alpha-beta-depleted transplantation in children. Study observations and caveats: Reportedly, only several hundred clones from non-depleted graft cells drove alpha-beta T-cell counts at about two months.

Construction of the TCRbeta library involved unique molecular identifiers. MiXCR was run by TCRdb on the PCR reads, yielding one entry per CDR3 protein. The sample lists about 580,000 distinct CDR3 sequences, roughly 23% occurring once. The sample in question was PBMCs, mostly from graft donor cells, obtained 360 days after TCRalphabeta/CD19-depleted stem cell transplant. The V and J genes are TRBV20-1 and TRBJ1-3, with a possible D match to TRBD1 (6 bases). The clonotype originates from a boy under two years old who had a stem cell transplant for acute myeloid leukemia, so the T cells may come from the graft donor. The CDR3 DNA is TGCAGTGCTTCCCGGGACAATCGCCTCTCTGGAAACACCATATATTTT. Protein sequence: CSASRDNRLSGNTIYF.